These 15 T cell receptor beta chains were sequenced from one sample in a study of blood T cell repertoires in COVID-19. This table comes from immunoSEQ multiplex PCR, and its TCRdb copy is limited to in-frame clones, with some not included. The sample holds 65,000 to 90,000 clones, around 80% seen once. The specimen was peripheral blood. These receptor sequences come from an elderly man with active or convalescent COVID-19.

This rearrangement joins TRBV9 to TRBJ2-3; D is perhaps TRBD1 (6 bases). CDR3 length: 14 residues. The V gene's germline CDR1 is SGDLS and CDR2 YYNGEE. V was trimmed by 4 bases and J by 3 bases, leaving 12 bases between them. The CDR3, as DNA: TGTGCCAGCAGCCCACAGGGTTCAACAGATACGCAGTATTTT. Encoded protein: CASSPQGSTDTQYF.

V usage is TRBV27 and J usage is TRBJ2-1; 13 bases align to TRBD2. The CDR3 spans 16 residues. With V trimmed by 3 bases and J by 8 bases, 7 bases remained unmatched. The germline gives CDR1 MNHEY, CDR2 SMNVEV (reference sequence). The DNA of the CDR3 is TGTGCCAGCAGTTTTCGCGGACTAGCGGGAGTCGATGAGCAGTTCTTC. Amino acids: CASSFRGLAGVDEQFF.

This chain connects TRBV19 to TRBJ1-5, with a possible D match to TRBD1 (5 bases). V was cut by 3 bases and J by 0 bases, with 18 bases left in between. Germline V gene sequence: CDR1 LNHDA, CDR2 SQIVND (reference sequence). The CDR3 consists of 18 residues. CDR3 amino acids: CASSIPWGGENSNQPQHF. The CDR3 DNA sequence: TGTGCCAGTAGTATTCCATGGGGGGGTGAGAATAGCAATCAGCCCCAGCATTTT.

The rearrangement links TRBV29-1 to TRBJ1-2; TRBD1 is a possible D gene (6 bases). The length of the CDR3 is 12 residues. Deletions cut 5 bases from V and 8 bases from J, with 15 bases between. The germline V gene has CDR1 SQVTM and CDR2 ANQGSEA. In DNA, the CDR3 is TGCAGCGTTCAGGGGAATGTGATGGGCTACACCTTC. It translates to CSVQGNVMGYTF.

J is TRBJ2-3 and V is TRBV4-1; D is possibly TRBD2 (5 bases). CDR1 MGHRA and CDR2 YSYEKL come from the germline V gene. The V and J ends lost 4 bases and 4 bases respectively, with 15 bases between them. This CDR3 is built from 15 residues. For the CDR3, the DNA is TGCGCCAGCAGCCCCTTGTTAGGGAGAGCAGATACGCAGTATTTT. Translating it yields CASSPLLGRADTQYF.

The rearrangement links TRBV10-3 to TRBJ1-2, with 7 bases matching TRBD1. This CDR3 region has 14 residues. Trimming cost V 6 bases and J 2 bases; bases outside gene matches: 6. Germline loops: CDR1 ENHRY, CDR2 SYGVKD. CDR3 DNA sequence: TGTGCCATCAGACAGGACAGGAGGAACTATGGCTACACCTTC. Amino acid sequence: CAIRQDRRNYGYTF.

The genes are TRBV11-3 and TRBJ2-7, with a tentative D call TRBD2 (6 bases). The CDR3 consists of 14 residues. Trimming shortened V by 4 bases and J by 1 base, and 11 bases separated the two germline ends. Germline CDR1 is SGHNT and CDR2 is YENEEA. The CDR3 is CASSWSAGSYEQYF. CDR3 coding DNA: TGTGCCAGCAGCTGGTCTGCGGGGTCCTACGAGCAGTACTTC.

J is TRBJ1-5 and V is TRBV19; TRBD1 matches 9 bases. Trimming at V came to 6 bases and at J to 2 bases, leaving 2 bases not matched to a gene. This CDR3 contains 14 residues. Germline values: CDR1 LNHDA, CDR2 SQIVND (reference sequence). The CDR3 DNA is TGTGCCAGTAGGAGGACAGGGGGCAATCAGCCCCAGCATTTT. Translated: CASRRTGGNQPQHF.

The V gene is TRBV4-2, the J gene TRBJ1-2; 8 bases fit TRBD1. This CDR3 spans 16 amino acids. Per the germline V gene, CDR1 is LGHNA and CDR2 is YNFKEQ. Germline trimming cut 1 base from V and 7 bases from J; bases unmatched to any gene: 11. The CDR3 sequence is CASSQVVRQGAGGYTF. The CDR3 coding sequence is TGTGCCAGCAGCCAAGTTGTTCGGCAGGGGGCAGGTGGCTACACCTTC.

The chain is built from TRBV28 and TRBJ1-2; D gene unclear. Trimming took 8 bases from V and 8 from J, leaving 15 bases between them. The length of the CDR3 is 12 residues. The germline V gene encodes CDR1 MDHEN and CDR2 SYDVKM. For the CDR3, the DNA is TGTGCCAGCTCGCAACTGGAGTGGGGCTACACCTTC. Translated: CASSQLEWGYTF.

The V gene is TRBV30, the J gene TRBJ1-3, with D tentatively TRBD1 (6 bases). The V end lost 1 base, the J end lost 0 bases, and 13 bases lay between the germline ends. The CDR3 consists of 16 residues. CDR1 GTSNPN and CDR2 SVGIG come from the germline V gene (reference sequence). The CDR3 DNA reads TGTGCCTGGAGTGAAACCGACAGGAGCTCTGGAAACACCATATATTTT. It codes for CAWSETDRSSGNTIYF. The whole variable domain, filled in from reference TRBV30 and TRBJ1-3, reads SQTIHQWPATLVQPVGSPLSLECTVEGTSNPNLYWYRQAAGRGLQLLFYSVGIGQISSEVPQNLSASRPQDRQFILSSKKLLLSDSGFYLCAWSETDRSSGNTIYFGEGSWLTVV.

The V call is TRBV11-2, the J call TRBJ2-7, with 7 bases aligning to TRBD2. The CDR3 loop spans 13 amino acids. Losses at the gene ends were 4 bases for V and 3 bases for J; bases not matched to a gene: 3. The germline gives CDR1 SGHAT, CDR2 FQNNGV. The CDR3 region is CASSSGDYYEQYF. CDR3 bases: TGTGCCAGCAGCTCGGGGGACTACTACGAGCAGTACTTC.

The chain employs TRBV2 and TRBJ2-7; TRBD2 aligns across 8 bases. CDR3 length equals 15 residues. Germline CDR1 SNHLY, CDR2 FYNNEI. The J segment lost 2 bases and the V segment lost 6 bases, leaving 9 bases of the junction unmatched. The CDR3 loop is CASSKERGITYEQYF. DNA for the CDR3: TGTGCCAGCAGCAAGGAGCGGGGGATAACCTACGAGCAGTACTTC.

The V and J genes are TRBV6-2 or TRBV6-3 and TRBJ2-1; tentatively, D is TRBD1 (6 bases). Trimming removed 5 bases at V and 3 bases at J, with 11 bases between. From germline, CDR1 is MNHEY and CDR2 SVGEGT. The CDR3 is made up of 14 amino acids. The CDR3 protein is CASSIGQSYNEQFF. As DNA, the CDR3 is TGTGCCAGCAGTATAGGACAGAGCTACAATGAGCAGTTCTTC.

The chain couples TRBV5-1 to TRBJ2-3, with TRBD1 as a possible D gene (6 bases). Germline CDR1 and CDR2: SGHRS and YFSETQ. V was cut by 9 bases and J by 3 bases, with 20 bases left in between. The length of the CDR3 is 15 residues. The CDR3 here is CATAVDRTLTDTQYF. Written as DNA, the CDR3 is TGCGCCACCGCCGTAGACAGGACGTTGACAGATACGCAGTATTTT.